The 17 T cell receptor beta chains in this list originate from one sample, sequenced in a study of CXCR3-negative and CXCR3-positive naive CD8 T cells. Via 5' RACE with UMI labels, TRB cDNA libraries were prepared. TCRdb re-called the 5' RACE reads and gives one entry per CDR3 protein, without DNA. Here the sample table reports under 9,500 distinct CDR3 sequences. What was sequenced was naive CXCR3- CD8+ T cells from blood. The subset denotes: CD45RO-CCR7+CD27+CD95- naive CD8+ T cells lacking CXCR3 (TNR3-). The receptor source for this set is a human donor in good health. Some clones in this sample may be carry-over from other donors' samples.

This chain links TRBV5-1 with TRBJ2-1. This CDR3 is built from 11 residues. Germline lookup yields CDR1 SGHRS and CDR2 YFSETQ. The CDR3 here is CASSWGNEQFF.

The J gene is TRBJ2-3, the V gene TRBV5-1; TCRdb calls TRBD1, which cannot be checked without DNA. This CDR3 is built from 15 residues. Looked up from germline, CDR1 is SGHRS and CDR2 is YFSETQ. The CDR3 sequence: CASSLVAGSTDKQYF.

Measured by frequency, this clonotype is medium-sized. The chain carries TRBV28 and TRBJ2-3; there is no DNA to check the TCRdb D call of TRBD1. The CDR3 is made up of 16 amino acids. Germline V gene sequence: CDR1 MDHEN, CDR2 SYDVKM. CDR3 residues: CASSLRAGTTTDTQYF. Full variable domain (outside the CDR3, taken from reference TRBV28 and TRBJ2-3): DVKVTQSSRYLVKRTGEKVFLECVQDMDHENMFWYRQDPGLGLRLIYFSYDVKMKEKGDIPEGYSVSREKKERFSLILESASTNQTSMYLCASSLRAGTTTDTQYFGPGTRLTVL.

The chain carries TRBV11-1 and TRBJ2-1; as DNA is missing, the TRBD1 call by TCRdb cannot be tested. The CDR3 is 15 amino acids. The germline V gene encodes CDR1 SGHAT and CDR2 FQDESV (reference sequence). The CDR3 protein is CASSLEGLGPNEQFF.

The V gene is TRBV10-3, the J gene TRBJ2-1; TCRdb reports TRBD2, a call that lacks DNA to check it against. From germline, CDR1 is ENHRY and CDR2 SYGVKD. CDR3 size: 16 residues. The CDR3: CAISDEREVAYNEQFF.

CDR3 residues: CASTRGNTEAFF. The V call is TRBV19, the J call TRBJ1-1; TCRdb's assignment of TRBD1 cannot be checked, as there is no DNA. CDR1 is LNHDA, CDR2 SQIVND, per germline (reference sequence). The CDR3 covers 12 residues.

The chain uses TRBV4-1 and TRBJ2-7; TCRdb reports TRBD1, a call that lacks DNA to check it against. The CDR3 sequence is 16 residues long. Germline CDR1 reads MGHRA; CDR2 reads YSYEKL. CDR3 protein: CASSYQTTGEGYEQYF.

The J gene is TRBJ2-1, the V gene TRBV29-1. This CDR3 contains 13 residues. Germline-derived CDR1 and CDR2 are SQVTM and ANQGSEA. The CDR3 sequence is CSVGLASDNEQFF.

The chain recombines TRBV5-8 with TRBJ2-1; TCRdb's D call of TRBD2 is untestable without DNA. The CDR3 has 21 residues. From germline, CDR1 is SGHTS and CDR2 YDEGEE. The CDR3 sequence: CASTLGLRDSGSPSSYNEQFF.

The chain has TRBV7-9 and TRBJ1-1. Per the germline V gene, CDR1 is SEHNR and CDR2 is FQNEAQ (reference sequence). CDR3 length: 17 residues. The CDR3 protein is CASSSPPVGDSGTEAFF.

The genes are TRBV4-1 and TRBJ2-1; TCRdb calls TRBD2, which cannot be checked without DNA. Germline CDR1 is MGHRA and CDR2 is YSYEKL. CDR3 length: 16 residues. CDR3 sequence: CASSGTSGRAYNEQFF.

Judged by frequency, this clonotype is medium-sized. This chain links TRBV7-3 with TRBJ1-1. This CDR3 has 13 amino acids. Germline CDR1 and CDR2: SGHTA and FQGTGA. The CDR3 sequence: CASRRVLNTEAFF.

This clonotype is called medium-sized based on its frequency. The rearrangement joins TRBV7-8 to TRBJ2-3; no DNA is available, so the TRBD2 call from TCRdb remains unchecked. This CDR3 has 17 amino acids. Germline V CDR1 and CDR2: SGHVS, FQNEAQ. The CDR3 sequence: CASSLVVSGALTDTQYF.

This clonotype is classed as medium-sized by frequency. The chain carries TRBV10-3 and TRBJ2-1; as DNA is missing, the TRBD1 call by TCRdb cannot be tested. CDR3 size: 18 residues. Germline V gene lookup returns CDR1 ENHRY and CDR2 SYGVKD. This chain's CDR3 is CAISDPTRGQSSYNEQFF.

The rearrangement links TRBV19 to TRBJ1-2. The CDR3 has 14 amino acids. Germline V gene data show CDR1 as LNHDA and CDR2 as SQIVND (reference sequence). The CDR3 loop is CASSILESNYGYTF.

The genes are TRBV5-4 and TRBJ1-2; TCRdb's assignment of TRBD1 cannot be checked, as there is no DNA. The CDR3 contains 12 residues. CDR1 and CDR2 from the germline V gene are SGHNT and YYREEE (reference sequence). Here the CDR3 reads CASSGYREGYTF.

The chain combines TRBV27 with TRBJ2-1; TCRdb returns TRBD2, unconfirmable since there is no DNA. This CDR3 comprises 14 residues. Germline V gives CDR1 MNHEY, CDR2 SMNVEV (reference sequence). The CDR3 sequence is CASSLDYGYNEQFF.